Sequencing of this TCR beta chain was carried out in a study of cytomegalovirus exposure and HLA in healthy donors. PCR amplification relied on 60 Vbeta primers (plus 13 Jbeta primers). Sequencing was performed with immunoSEQ multiplex PCR; in TCRdb, only in-frame clones are kept and a portion is missing. This table holds under 200,000 clones, approximately 75% found once. Trimming removed 3 bases at V and 8 bases at J, with 14 bases between. This CDR3 comprises 14 residues. CDR1 is MGHRA, CDR2 YSYEKL, per germline. The V call is TRBV4-1, the J call TRBJ2-1; a weak D match, TRBD2 (6 bases). This sequence was found in a woman aged 18-29 years in good health and CMV-seronegative. The specimen was PBMCs. CDR3 DNA: TGCGCCAGCAGCCAGAGACTAGTTCTGGATGAGCAGTTCTTC. Translated: CASSQRLVLDEQFF.